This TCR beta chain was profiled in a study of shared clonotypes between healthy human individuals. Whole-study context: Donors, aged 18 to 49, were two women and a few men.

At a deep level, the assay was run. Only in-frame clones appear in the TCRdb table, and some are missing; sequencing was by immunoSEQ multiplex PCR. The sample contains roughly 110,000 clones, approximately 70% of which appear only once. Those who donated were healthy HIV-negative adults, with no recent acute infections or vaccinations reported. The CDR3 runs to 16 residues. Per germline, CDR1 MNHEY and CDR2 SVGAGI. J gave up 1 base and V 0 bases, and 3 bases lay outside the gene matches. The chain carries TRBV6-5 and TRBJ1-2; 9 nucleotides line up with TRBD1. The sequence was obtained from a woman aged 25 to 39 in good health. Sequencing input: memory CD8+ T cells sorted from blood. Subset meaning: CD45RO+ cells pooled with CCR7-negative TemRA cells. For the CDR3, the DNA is TGTGCCAGCAGTTACTCCTGGGACAGGGATAACTATGGCTACACCTTC. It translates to CASSYSWDRDNYGYTF.